This T cell receptor beta chain was profiled in a study of T cell changes during pregnancy in multiple sclerosis. Profiled with immunoSEQ multiplex PCR; TCRdb holds only in-frame clones, not every one. The data hold approximately 50,000 clones, with under 95% observed a single time. The V end lost 5 bases, the J end lost 4 bases, and 15 bases lay between the germline ends. The CDR3 sequence is 14 residues long. Germline CDR1 and CDR2: SNHLY and FYNNEI. V is TRBV2 and J is TRBJ2-7; D might be TRBD1 (5 bases). The material sequenced was peripheral blood, taken in the second trimester of pregnancy. The sequence came from a female donor with multiple sclerosis, enrolled in a pregnancy study. The CDR3 here is CASSPDSSLYEQYF. The CDR3 bases are TGTGCCAGCAGTCCCGACAGCTCTCTTTACGAGCAGTACTTC.